Below, 25 T cell receptor beta chains from the same sample are listed, as sequenced in a study of OX40 agonist ivuxolimab in advanced cancers. Sequenced by immunoSEQ multiplex PCR; TCRdb stores in-frame clones only, minus some. The table has roughly 81,000 clones, more than 70% seen once. Sample: CD4+ or CD8+ T cells sorted from blood, taken in a trial of the OX40 agonist ivuxolimab. The source of these receptors is an adult with an advanced solid tumor such as melanoma, head and neck, liver or kidney cancer.

This chain connects TRBV7-9 to TRBJ1-2, with 7 bases lining up with TRBD1. The CDR3 has 13 amino acids. Trimming at V came to 3 bases and at J to 12 bases, leaving 10 bases not matched to a gene. The V gene's germline CDR1 is SEHNR and CDR2 FQNEAQ (reference sequence). CDR3 protein: CASSLYQGVLHTF. The CDR3 DNA sequence: TGTGCCAGCAGCTTGTACCAGGGGGTTCTTCACACCTTC.

Written as DNA, the CDR3 is TGTGCTAGTGGCCCCCCCAACACAGATACGCAGTATTTT. Translating it yields CASGPPNTDTQYF. The chain combines TRBV12-5 with TRBJ2-3; D is uncertain. Germline CDR1 reads LGHNT; CDR2 reads FRNRAP. CDR3 length equals 13 residues. Trimming stripped 6 bases from V and 2 bases from J, with 9 bases between.

The chain couples TRBV28 to TRBJ2-3, with a weak D call TRBD1 (6 bases). Germline lookup yields CDR1 MDHEN and CDR2 SYDVKM. The CDR3 is made up of 17 amino acids. Trimming left V 8 bases short and J 4 bases short, with 25 bases between. As DNA, the CDR3 is TGTGCCAGCGCCCCGGGCCGAGGGGCCAGGGGCCCAGATACGCAGTATTTT. Translated, it gives CASAPGRGARGPDTQYF.

The chain combines TRBV28 with TRBJ1-2, with D possibly being TRBD1 (5 bases). Trimming cost V 6 bases and J 5 bases, with 13 bases left between them. Germline CDR1 reads MDHEN; CDR2 reads SYDVKM. The CDR3 covers 13 residues. Here the CDR3 reads CASSLMGGYGYTF. The CDR3 DNA sequence: TGTGCCAGCAGCCTAATGGGGGGGTATGGCTACACCTTC.

CDR3 coding DNA: TGTGCCATCAAAGGGACAGGGTGGGACACCGGGGAGCTGTTTTTT. As protein: CAIKGTGWDTGELFF. The chain joins TRBV10-3 to TRBJ2-2; TRBD1 agrees at 9 bases. This CDR3 spans 15 amino acids. The V segment lost 7 bases and the J segment 3 bases; nucleotides outside the gene matches: 6. The germline gives CDR1 ENHRY, CDR2 SYGVKD.

The chain is built from TRBV28 and TRBJ2-7, with 12 bases lining up with TRBD1. CDR1 MDHEN and CDR2 SYDVKM come from the germline V gene. The CDR3 is made up of 15 amino acids. V shed 4 bases, J shed 6 bases, and the junction held 7 bases outside the gene matches. This CDR3 reads CASSSGGDRGLEQYF. The CDR3 bases are TGTGCCAGCAGTTCAGGGGGGGACAGGGGGCTCGAGCAGTACTTC.

This clone was seen more than once but under ten times. This chain uses TRBV2 with TRBJ2-6; no firm D call. The CDR3 is 13 amino acids. The V and J ends lost 6 bases and 4 bases respectively, with 7 bases between them. In germline, CDR1 is SNHLY, CDR2 FYNNEI. The DNA for the CDR3 is TGTGCCAGCAGAGACAAAGGGGCCAACGTCCTGACTTTC. Residues: CASRDKGANVLTF.

The genes are TRBV5-4 and TRBJ2-5, with 7 bases matching TRBD2. Trimming removed 1 base from V and 4 bases from J; junction bases left unmatched: 1. CDR3 length: 13 residues. Germline V gives CDR1 SGHNT, CDR2 YYREEE (reference sequence). CDR3 sequence reads: CASSLWGGETQYF. DNA for the CDR3: TGTGCCAGCAGCTTGTGGGGGGGAGAGACCCAGTACTTC.

J is TRBJ1-1 and V is TRBV16; D ambiguous. Trimming stripped 5 bases from V and 1 base from J, with 11 bases between. CDR1 and CDR2 (germline): KGHSY, FQNENV. The CDR3 spans 14 residues. CDR3 sequence (DNA): TGTGCCAGCAGCTTGGACGGGAGGAACACTGAAGCTTTCTTT. Translating gives CASSLDGRNTEAFF.

V is TRBV7-6 and J is TRBJ1-4, with D unresolved. The germline gives CDR1 SGHVS, CDR2 FNYEAQ. This CDR3 contains 15 residues. V was trimmed by 3 bases and J by 8 bases, leaving 16 bases between them. Here the CDR3 reads CASSFADTRVEKLFF. The CDR3 DNA reads TGTGCCAGCAGCTTCGCCGATACGCGGGTGGAAAAACTGTTTTTT.

The V gene is TRBV4-3, the J gene TRBJ2-5; D is uncertain. From germline, CDR1 is LGHNA and CDR2 YSLEER. This CDR3 comprises 15 residues. V lost 1 base and J 4 bases, leaving 13 bases between the germline ends. The CDR3 region has the DNA TGCGCCAGCAGCCAAGCTTACGGAGTCGGAGAGACCCAGTACTTC. The encoded protein is CASSQAYGVGETQYF.

The chain recombines TRBV4-1 with TRBJ1-2; no firm D call. The germline V gene encodes CDR1 MGHRA and CDR2 YSYEKL. CDR3 length: 15 residues. The V end was cut by 4 bases, the J end by 0 bases, with 12 bases between. CDR3 in amino acids: CASSLADTTNYGYTF. DNA of the CDR3: TGCGCCAGCAGCCTCGCAGACACCACTAACTATGGCTACACCTTC.

A single count supports this clone. The chain employs TRBV5-1 and TRBJ2-1, with D tentatively TRBD2 (6 bases). The CDR3 totals 16 residues. Germline V gene sequence: CDR1 SGHRS, CDR2 YFSETQ. V was cut by 4 bases and J by 2 bases, with 16 bases left in between. Here the CDR3 reads CASSAGGVRAYNEQFF. CDR3 bases: TGCGCCAGCAGCGCCGGAGGGGTTCGCGCCTACAATGAGCAGTTCTTC.

This clone was counted once. The gene calls are TRBV14 and TRBJ2-5; the D call may be TRBD1 or TRBD2 (5 bases each). Germline assignment: CDR1 SGHDN and CDR2 FVKESK. The CDR3 consists of 15 residues. V shed 0 bases and J shed 5 bases, with 13 bases lying between them. The CDR3 region has the DNA TGTGCCAGCAGCCAAGATCGGGGCAGAGGGGAGACCCAGTACTTC. Encoded protein: CASSQDRGRGETQYF.

V gene TRBV2 combines with J gene TRBJ1-2; a possible D gene is TRBD1 (6 bases). Per germline, CDR1 SNHLY and CDR2 FYNNEI. The CDR3 runs to 12 residues. The ends were cut back, 7 bases at V and 7 bases at J, with 13 bases in the middle. CDR3 in DNA: TGTGCCAGCACCCCAGGGGAGAGTGGCTACACCTTC. It translates to CASTPGESGYTF.

The chain has TRBV9 and TRBJ2-2; the D gene could be TRBD1 or TRBD2 (5 bases each). The V gene's germline CDR1 is SGDLS and CDR2 YYNGEE. CDR3 length: 16 residues. V was pared by 0 bases and J by 6 bases, with 15 bases between. CDR3 nucleotides: TGTGCCAGCAGCGTAGACGGGATGGGGGTGCCCGGGGAGCTGTTTTTT. This gives the protein CASSVDGMGVPGELFF.

This clone appeared a few times. This rearrangement joins TRBV19 to TRBJ2-1, with D hard to call. V was cut by 5 bases and J by 9 bases, with 14 bases left in between. This CDR3 spans 13 amino acids. Germline loops: CDR1 LNHDA, CDR2 SQIVND (reference sequence). CDR3 nucleotide sequence: TGTGCCAGTAGTCAAATAGGGTTGGGTGAGCAGTTCTTC. It specifies CASSQIGLGEQFF.

In the case of this clone: Other DNA sequences in the sample encode the same CDR3. V is TRBV7-2 and J is TRBJ1-1; unclear D gene. The CDR3 has 14 amino acids. V was shortened by 1 base and J by 0 bases, with 6 bases between the two germline ends. Per the germline V gene, CDR1 is SGHTA and CDR2 is FQGNSA. CDR3 DNA: TGTGCCAGCAGCTTAGGAGGGATGAACACTGAAGCTTTCTTT. It encodes CASSLGGMNTEAFF.

About this clone itself: The conserved phenylalanine or tryptophan is not found at the CDR3 terminus, so this likely reflects a read error. The chain carries TRBV4-1 and TRBJ1-6; D perhaps matches TRBD1 (6 bases). This CDR3 is built from 15 residues. Trimming shortened V by 4 bases and J by 7 bases, and 14 bases separated the two germline ends. Germline V gives CDR1 MGHRA, CDR2 YSYEKL. The CDR3 loop reads CASSLSGAGNSPLHL. The CDR3 DNA reads TGCGCCAGCAGCCTTTCGGGGGCAGGGAATTCACCCCTCCACCTT.

This clone has a handful of counts. The chain combines TRBV19 with TRBJ1-6; no definite D call. The CDR3 has 14 amino acids. Trimming removed 5 bases at V and 14 bases at J, with 19 bases between. Looked up from germline, CDR1 is LNHDA and CDR2 is SQIVND (reference sequence). CDR3 in amino acids: CASSDTPTGIALHF. The CDR3 DNA reads TGTGCCAGTAGTGACACCCCTACGGGTATAGCCCTCCACTTT.

The J gene is TRBJ2-5, the V gene TRBV29-1; perhaps D is TRBD1 or TRBD2 (5 bases each). This CDR3 comprises 12 residues. Germline V gene sequence: CDR1 SQVTM, CDR2 ANQGSEA. The V and J ends lost 7 bases and 1 base respectively, with 10 bases between them. DNA of the CDR3: TGCAGCGGGGGACGGAGCCAAGAGACCCAGTACTTC. It translates to CSGGRSQETQYF.

The chain couples TRBV5-1 to TRBJ2-7; D is undetermined. CDR3 length: 14 amino acids. V lost 4 bases, J lost 0 bases, and 11 bases lay in between. Looked up from germline, CDR1 is SGHRS and CDR2 is YFSETQ. CDR3 loop: CASSLTLNSYEQYF. The CDR3 DNA follows: TGCGCCAGCAGCCTAACACTGAACTCCTACGAGCAGTACTTC.

There are a few counts of this clone. The gene calls are TRBV4-1 and TRBJ2-1; a possible D gene is TRBD1 (6 bases). Trimming removed 0 bases at V and 8 bases at J, with 20 bases between. CDR1 and CDR2 from the germline V gene are MGHRA and YSYEKL. CDR3 length equals 17 residues. The CDR3 DNA sequence: TGCGCCAGCAGCCAAGAGGGATCAGGGGCCCCATGGGATGAGCAGTTCTTC. As protein: CASSQEGSGAPWDEQFF.

A single count supports this clone. V usage is TRBV2 and J usage is TRBJ1-5; maybe TRBD1 (5 bases). V was pared by 7 bases and J by 0 bases, with 7 bases between. The CDR3 totals 13 residues. Germline V gene sequence: CDR1 SNHLY, CDR2 FYNNEI. The CDR3 sequence is CASMGDSNQPQHF. The CDR3, as DNA: TGTGCCAGCATGGGGGATAGCAATCAGCCCCAGCATTTT.

V is TRBV7-8 and J is TRBJ1-2; D gene unclear. Germline V gene sequence: CDR1 SGHVS, CDR2 FQNEAQ. The CDR3 has 14 amino acids. V dropped 0 bases and J dropped 8 bases, with 13 bases sitting between them. The CDR3 loop is CASSLAQQARGYTF. CDR3 DNA: TGTGCCAGCAGCTTAGCGCAACAAGCGCGGGGCTACACCTTC.